A single sample is the source of the 11 T cell receptor beta chains below, sequenced in a study of blood T cells in healthy people across ages. Primed by a sample-barcoded 5' primer and a J-beta primer mix, a second PCR proceeded for about 7 to 11 cycles. Each CDR3 protein is one row after TCRdb ran MiXCR on the 5' RACE reads. Altogether some 760,000 distinct CDR3 sequences are present, 20% to 25% being singletons, with the ten largest covering 8% to 10%. These data also formed part of another study, on T cells of mothers and their children.

The sample consisted of blood. These receptors originate from a boy between 5 and 17 years old in good health.

The V and J genes are TRBV20-1 and TRBJ2-1, with D perhaps matching TRBD2 (6 bases). Trimming cost V 3 bases and J 7 bases, with 16 bases left between them. The germline V gene has CDR1 DFQATT and CDR2 SNEGSKA (reference sequence). There are 14 residues in the CDR3. CDR3 in DNA: TGCAGTGCTAGTTTCCCTAGCGCGGATAATGAGCAGTTCTTC. It yields the protein CSASFPSADNEQFF.

The V and J genes are TRBV11-1 and TRBJ1-2; no definite D call. CDR1 SGHAT and CDR2 FQDESV come from the germline V gene (reference sequence). This CDR3 is built from 16 residues. With 1 base removed from V and 4 bases from J, the gap between germline ends came to 16 bases. The DNA for the CDR3 is TGTGCCAGCAGCTTAGAGGGTGAGGCCCGGAGCTATGGCTACACCTTC. Translated: CASSLEGEARSYGYTF.

The chain couples TRBV7-2 to TRBJ2-5; 7 bases map to TRBD1. This CDR3 has 14 amino acids. Trimming at V came to 6 bases and at J to 1 base, leaving 5 bases not matched to a gene. In germline, CDR1 is SGHTA, CDR2 FQGNSA. DNA of the CDR3: TGTGCCAGCAGGCTAAACAGGGGCCAAGAGACCCAGTACTTC. This sequence encodes CASRLNRGQETQYF. The full variable domain, with the rest looked up from reference TRBV7-2 and TRBJ2-5, is GAGVSQSPSNKVTEKGKDVELRCDPISGHTALYWYRQSLGQGLEFLIYFQGNSAPDKSGLPSDRFSAERTGGSVSTLTIQRTQQEDSAVYLCASRLNRGQETQYFGPGTRLLVL.

This clonotype was seen a few times. The chain links TRBV11-2 to TRBJ2-7; D may be TRBD1 or TRBD2 (5 bases each). V was shortened by 1 base and J by 4 bases, with 14 bases between the two germline ends. Germline assignment: CDR1 SGHAT and CDR2 FQNNGV. CDR3 length equals 15 residues. CDR3 DNA sequence: TGTGCCAGCAGCTTAGGAGGGGTCGCAAGATACGAGCAGTACTTC. Protein product: CASSLGGVARYEQYF.

This chain uses TRBV9 with TRBJ2-5; TRBD1 agrees at 12 bases. The end of the DNA is better explained by TRBJ2-7, so the J call may be wrong. This CDR3 spans 15 amino acids. Germline V gene data show CDR1 as SGDLS and CDR2 as YYNGEE. CDR3 residues: CASSSTGTGGSEQYF. For the CDR3, the DNA is TGTGCCAGCAGCTCAACCGGGACAGGGGGCAGCGAGCAGTACTTC.

This clonotype was counted ten times or more. V is TRBV6-5 and J is TRBJ1-2, with 10 bases lining up with TRBD1. The CDR3 totals 15 residues. Germline CDR1 and CDR2: MNHEY and SVGAGI. With V trimmed by 2 bases and J by 8 bases, 8 bases remained unmatched. The CDR3 DNA follows: TGTGCCAGCAGTTACGGTGACAGGGGGCTGGAAGGCTACACCTTC. Its protein product is CASSYGDRGLEGYTF.

This clonotype was seen more than once but under ten times. V usage is TRBV7-3 and J usage is TRBJ2-7; D may be TRBD2 (6 bases). Germline lookup yields CDR1 SGHTA and CDR2 FQGTGA. This CDR3 has 14 amino acids. With 2 bases removed from V and 5 bases from J, the gap between germline ends came to 13 bases. The DNA of the CDR3 is TGTGCCAGCAGCTTACTCGGGGGAGAGGACGAGCAGTACTTC. Encoded protein: CASSLLGGEDEQYF.

This clonotype was seen repeatedly, ten times or more. The chain couples TRBV7-9 to TRBJ2-1, with D possibly matching TRBD2 (5 bases). The CDR3 runs to 15 residues. V was clipped by 3 bases and J by 0 bases, with 9 bases between them. The germline V gene encodes CDR1 SEHNR and CDR2 FQNEAQ (reference sequence). CDR3 DNA: TGTGCCAGCAGCTTTCCACGGGGCTCCTACAATGAGCAGTTCTTC. Translated, it gives CASSFPRGSYNEQFF. Full variable domain (rest looked up from reference TRBV7-9 and TRBJ2-1): DTGVSQNPRHKITKRGQNVTFRCDPISEHNRLYWYRQTLGQGPEFLTYFQNEAQLEKSRLLSDRFSAERPKGSFSTLEIQRTEQGDSAMYLCASSFPRGSYNEQFFGPGTRLTVL.

This clonotype was detected only a few times. This sequence joins TRBV5-6 and TRBJ2-1; 9 bases fit TRBD1. The germline gives CDR1 SGHDT, CDR2 YYEEEE. This CDR3 region has 15 residues. Germline trimming cut 3 bases from V and 2 bases from J; bases unmatched to any gene: 3. The CDR3 reads CASSSGQGPYNEQFF. CDR3 DNA sequence: TGTGCCAGCAGCTCGGGACAGGGCCCCTACAATGAGCAGTTCTTC.

In this sample, this clonotype turned up a few times. The V call is TRBV4-3, the J call TRBJ2-1; D is ambiguous. This CDR3 has 16 amino acids. The germline CDR1 and CDR2 sequences are LGHNA and YSLEER. V lost 0 bases to trimming and J lost 3 bases, with 12 bases between them. CDR3 in DNA: TGCGCCAGCAGCCAAGAGGGCAAAAGCCTCTACAATGAGCAGTTCTTC. Its protein product is CASSQEGKSLYNEQFF.

This chain connects TRBV4-2 to TRBJ2-1, with TRBD2 identical over 8 bases. This CDR3 comprises 18 residues. J was trimmed by 7 bases and V by 0 bases; bases with no gene match: 14. Germline lookup yields CDR1 LGHNA and CDR2 YNFKEQ. CDR3 sequence (DNA): TGTGCCAGCAGCCAAGATCTCTCGCGGGGGGTATCGAGGAATGAGCAGTTCTTC. This sequence encodes CASSQDLSRGVSRNEQFF.